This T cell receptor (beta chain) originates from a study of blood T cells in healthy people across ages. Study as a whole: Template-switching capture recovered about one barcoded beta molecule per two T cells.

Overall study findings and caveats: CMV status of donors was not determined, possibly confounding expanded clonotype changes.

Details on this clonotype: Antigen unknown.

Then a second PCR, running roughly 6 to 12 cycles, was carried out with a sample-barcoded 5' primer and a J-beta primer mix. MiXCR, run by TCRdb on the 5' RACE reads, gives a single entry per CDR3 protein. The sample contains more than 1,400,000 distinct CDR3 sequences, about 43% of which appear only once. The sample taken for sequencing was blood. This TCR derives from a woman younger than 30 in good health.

The CDR3 bases are TGTGCCAGCAGCCAAGATCGAGCCGGCGGACTCTCCAATGAGCAGTTCTTC. As protein: CASSQDRAGGLSNEQFF. V gene TRBV4-2 combines with J gene TRBJ2-1, with D possibly matching TRBD2 (5 bases). V was pared by 0 bases and J by 6 bases, with 18 bases between. Germline CDR1 is LGHNA and CDR2 is YNFKEQ. The CDR3 length is 17 residues.